Listed below are T cell receptor beta chains from one sample, sequenced in a study of cytomegalovirus exposure and HLA in healthy donors. TCRdb's table, derived via immunoSEQ multiplex PCR, lists solely in-frame clones and lacks some. This table has roughly 180,000 clones, about 79% appearing once. The sequencing sample was made of PBMCs. All receptors come from a female donor in good health and CMV-seronegative. Both conserved end residues are part of each CDR3. A D gene is named only where the DNA matches it firmly. The size field is filled for only some rows; it gives once, few, many or a size class.

cdr3_length	v_call	d_call	clone_size	j_call	cdr3_aa	cdr3_nt
14	TRBV28	TRBD1	NA	TRBJ2-7	CASRYRGRLYEQYF	TGTGCCAGCAGATACAGGGGGCGTTTGTACGAGCAGTACTTC
13	TRBV28	NA	NA	TRBJ2-7	CASSWGSRYEQYF	TGTGCCAGCAGTTGGGGCAGCCGCTACGAGCAGTACTTC
12	TRBV5-6	NA	few	TRBJ2-7	CASSRDIYEQYF	TGTGCCAGCAGCAGGGACATCTACGAGCAGTACTTC
14	TRBV2	NA	NA	TRBJ1-3	CASSSTGSGNTIYF	TGTGCCAGCAGCAGTACAGGGAGCGGAAACACCATATATTTT
12	TRBV7-2	NA	NA	TRBJ2-2	CASSLNEGELFF	TGTGCCAGCAGCTTAAATGAGGGGGAGCTGTTTTTT
13	TRBV30	NA	NA	TRBJ2-7	CAWSVGRGYEQYF	TGTGCCTGGAGTGTCGGACGGGGTTACGAGCAGTACTTC
15	TRBV18	TRBD1	NA	TRBJ1-1	CASSPTTGMNTEAFF	TGTGCCAGCTCACCTACGACAGGGATGAACACTGAAGCTTTCTTT
14	TRBV6-5	NA	NA	TRBJ1-2	CASRYPGRVDGYTF	TGTGCCAGCAGATACCCGGGCAGGGTTGATGGCTACACCTTC
13	TRBV2	NA	NA	TRBJ1-1	CASRARVNTEAFF	TGTGCCAGCAGGGCCCGGGTAAACACTGAAGCTTTCTTT
13	TRBV18	TRBD1	NA	TRBJ2-7	CASSTGQSYEQYF	TGTGCCAGCTCAACGGGACAGAGCTACGAGCAGTACTTC
13	TRBV6-1	TRBD1	few	TRBJ1-2	CASRPTGGHGYTF	TGTGCCAGCAGGCCGACAGGGGGCCATGGCTACACCTTC
16	TRBV11-2	TRBD2	NA	TRBJ2-5	CASRHTGTSGRETQYF	TGTGCCAGCAGACACACCGGGACTAGCGGGAGAGAGACCCAGTACTTC
14	TRBV7-2	TRBD2	NA	TRBJ2-1	CASSLGTSRNEQFF	TGTGCCAGCAGCTTGGGGACTAGCAGGAATGAGCAGTTCTTC
13	TRBV7-7	NA	NA	TRBJ2-7	CASSPSGGYEQYF	TGTGCCAGCAGCCCCAGTGGAGGCTACGAGCAGTACTTC
16	TRBV11-2	TRBD2	NA	TRBJ2-1	CASSQGAGGRYNEQFF	TGTGCCAGCAGCCAAGGGGCGGGAGGGCGCTACAATGAGCAGTTCTTC
17	TRBV4-3	NA	NA	TRBJ2-2	CASSQLWRGVNTGELFF	TGCGCCAGCAGCCAATTGTGGCGCGGAGTGAACACCGGGGAGCTGTTTTTT
16	TRBV4-3	NA	once	TRBJ2-1	CASSQEQAYAYNEQFF	TGCGCCAGCAGCCAAGAACAAGCGTACGCCTACAATGAGCAGTTCTTC
15	TRBV12-5	NA	NA	TRBJ1-1	CASGPPNRDNTEAFF	TGTGCTAGTGGGCCACCTAACAGAGACAACACTGAAGCTTTCTTT
14	TRBV28	NA	NA	TRBJ2-4	CASRTTRAKNIQYF	TGTGCCAGCAGGACGACTAGAGCCAAAAACATTCAGTACTTC
16	TRBV7-9	TRBD2	NA	TRBJ2-3	CASSLGPAGPTDTQYF	TGTGCCAGCAGCTTAGGCCCAGCGGGGCCCACAGATACGCAGTATTTT
16	TRBV9	NA	few	TRBJ2-3	CASSAQTGPPTDTQYF	TGTGCCAGCAGCGCCCAGACTGGCCCCCCCACAGATACGCAGTATTTT
15	TRBV6-6	NA	NA	TRBJ1-3	CASSYSGGSGNTIYF	TGTGCCAGCAGTTACTCGGGAGGTTCTGGAAACACCATATATTTT
20	TRBV9	TRBD2	NA	TRBJ2-3	CASSRGVSGRTLRSTDTQYF	TGTGCCAGCAGCCGCGGGGTTAGCGGGAGGACCCTAAGATCCACAGATACGCAGTATTTT
13	TRBV6-1	NA	NA	TRBJ2-3	CASSESYWRKQYF	TGTGCCAGCAGTGAATCCTACTGGAGGAAGCAGTATTTT
16	TRBV11-1	TRBD1	NA	TRBJ2-3	CASSMPTGGTTDTQYF	TGTGCCAGCAGCATGCCGACAGGGGGGACCACAGATACGCAGTATTTT
14	TRBV5-1	NA	NA	TRBJ1-4	CASSLAQGDEKLFF	TGCGCCAGCAGCTTGGCCCAAGGGGATGAAAAACTGTTTTTT
16	TRBV6-6	TRBD1	NA	TRBJ2-7	CASSRPGQGRPYEQYF	TGTGCCAGCAGCCGCCCGGGACAGGGGCGACCCTACGAGCAGTACTTC
14	TRBV19	TRBD2	NA	TRBJ2-1	CASTGLAGANEQFF	TGTGCCAGTACGGGACTAGCGGGAGCGAATGAGCAGTTCTTC
15	TRBV4-3	TRBD1	NA	TRBJ2-1	CASSLSRGSYNEQFF	TGCGCCAGCAGCCTGAGCAGGGGGTCCTACAATGAGCAGTTCTTC
15	TRBV4-3	TRBD2	NA	TRBJ2-1	CASNPTSGGPHEQFF	TGCGCCAGCAACCCTACTAGCGGGGGGCCCCATGAGCAGTTCTTC
12	TRBV5-6	NA	NA	TRBJ1-1	CASSLGSTEAFF	TGTGCCAGCAGCTTGGGGAGCACTGAAGCTTTCTTT
19	TRBV18	TRBD1	NA	TRBJ1-2	CASSPRLIRGQVRGDGYTF	TGTGCCAGCTCACCACGCCTTATCCGGGGACAGGTTCGGGGAGATGGCTACACCTTC
16	TRBV14	NA	NA	TRBJ2-1	CASSGVGGSSYNEQFF	TGTGCCAGTTCTGGAGTTGGGGGGTCCTCCTACAATGAGCAGTTCTTC
17	TRBV7-9	TRBD2	NA	TRBJ2-3	CASSLLTSGSYTDTQYF	TGTGCCAGCAGCTTATTGACTAGCGGGTCCTACACAGATACGCAGTATTTT
15	TRBV7-2	TRBD1	once	TRBJ1-2	CASSLGGTGRGGYTF	TGTGCCAGCAGCTTAGGGGGGACAGGGCGGGGTGGCTACACCTTC
14	TRBV28	NA	NA	TRBJ1-4	CASSLRGGWEKLFF	TGTGCCAGCAGTTTACGGGGAGGGTGGGAAAAACTGTTTTTT
14	TRBV7-2	NA	NA	TRBJ2-1	CASSQSLRGNEQFF	TGTGCCAGCAGCCAAAGTTTGCGGGGCAATGAGCAGTTCTTC
14	TRBV11-2	NA	NA	TRBJ1-3	CASSLSGTGNTIYF	TGTGCCAGCAGCTTAAGCGGGACTGGAAACACCATATATTTT
15	TRBV11-1	TRBD2	few	TRBJ2-7	CASSLAEGRTYEQYF	TGTGCCAGCAGCCTAGCGGAGGGAAGGACCTACGAGCAGTACTTC
14	TRBV30	TRBD1	NA	TRBJ2-5	CAWTPGTVGETQYF	TGTGCCTGGACCCCGGGGACAGTTGGGGAGACCCAGTACTTC
13	TRBV5-4	NA	NA	TRBJ2-5	CASSAGTKETQYF	TGTGCCAGCAGCGCGGGAACCAAAGAGACCCAGTACTTC
14	TRBV6-5	NA	NA	TRBJ1-5	CASSSDGGNQPQHF	TGTGCCAGCAGCTCAGACGGAGGCAATCAGCCCCAGCATTTT
12	TRBV2	TRBD1	NA	TRBJ2-7	CASKGQGNEQYF	TGTGCCAGCAAAGGACAGGGGAACGAGCAGTACTTC
13	TRBV18	NA	NA	TRBJ2-5	CASSPGSQETQYF	TGTGCCAGCTCACCAGGCAGTCAAGAGACCCAGTACTTC
13	TRBV6-5	TRBD1	once	TRBJ1-2	CASSLQGVKGYTF	TGTGCCAGCAGTTTACAGGGGGTGAAGGGCTACACCTTC
16	TRBV18	TRBD2	NA	TRBJ2-7	CASSPQTSGRAREQYF	TGTGCCAGCTCACCTCAAACTAGCGGGAGGGCGAGGGAGCAGTACTTC
14	TRBV6-5	TRBD2	NA	TRBJ2-1	CASSYAGLADEQFF	TGTGCCAGCAGTTACGCGGGACTAGCAGACGAGCAGTTCTTC
12	TRBV5-6	TRBD1	NA	TRBJ2-3	CASSSTGDTQYF	TGTGCCAGCAGCTCCACAGGGGACACGCAGTATTTT
12	TRBV11-2	NA	once	TRBJ2-4	CASSLDRGTRYF	TGTGCCAGCAGCTTAGATCGCGGGACTCGATACTTC
13	TRBV6-1	TRBD2	NA	TRBJ2-7	CATLPGLAGEQYF	TGTGCCACTCTCCCGGGACTAGCGGGCGAGCAGTACTTC
17	TRBV18	TRBD2	NA	TRBJ2-1	CASSQSSGRPIGDEQFF	TGTGCCAGCTCACAGTCTAGCGGGAGGCCCATAGGAGATGAGCAGTTCTTC
14	TRBV7-2	NA	NA	TRBJ2-5	CASREPTPSETQYF	TGTGCCAGCAGGGAGCCTACTCCATCAGAGACCCAGTACTTC
13	TRBV9	NA	NA	TRBJ1-4	CASSVDGNEKLFF	TGTGCCAGCAGCGTAGACGGGAATGAAAAACTGTTTTTT